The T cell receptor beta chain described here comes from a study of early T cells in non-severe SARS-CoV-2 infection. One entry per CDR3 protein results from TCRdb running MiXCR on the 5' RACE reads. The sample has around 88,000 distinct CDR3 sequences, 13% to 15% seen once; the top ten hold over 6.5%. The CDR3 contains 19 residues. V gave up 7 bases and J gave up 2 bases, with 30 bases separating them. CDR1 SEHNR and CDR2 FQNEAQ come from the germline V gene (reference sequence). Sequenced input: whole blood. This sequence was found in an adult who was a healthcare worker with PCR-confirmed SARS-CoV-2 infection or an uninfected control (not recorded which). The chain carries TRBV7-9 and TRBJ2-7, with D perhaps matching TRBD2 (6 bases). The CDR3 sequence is CASTSRFETSAGPPYEQYF. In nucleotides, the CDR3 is TGTGCCAGCACCTCGCGGTTTGAGACCTCGGCGGGACCTCCCTACGAGCAGTACTTC. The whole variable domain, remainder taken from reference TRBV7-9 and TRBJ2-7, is DTGVSQNPRHKITKRGQNVTFRCDPISEHNRLYWYRQTLGQGPEFLTYFQNEAQLEKSRLLSDRFSAERPKGSFSTLEIQRTEQGDSAMYLCASTSRFETSAGPPYEQYFGPGTRLTVT.